This TCR beta chain was observed in a study of vaccination effects on CD4 cells after COVID-19. This CDR3 region has 12 residues. Trimming took off 4 bases at V and 6 bases at J, with 10 bases between the two ends. The V gene's germline CDR1 is SGHAT and CDR2 FQNNGV. Only in-frame clones appear in the TCRdb table, and some are missing; sequencing was by immunoSEQ multiplex PCR. Of 25,000 to 35,000 clones in the sample, 65% to 75% were seen once. CD4+ T cells specific for antigen were expanded with viral peptide pools by the ViraFEST assay before sequencing. Investigators separated out CD4+ T cells once approximately 11 days of culture had passed. This individual contracted SARS-CoV-2 between March and December 2020, as verified by PCR. As to this clone: Antigen: not known.

The rearrangement links TRBV11-2 to TRBJ2-7; a weak D match, TRBD2 (5 bases). The receptor's source is a human donor who had a prior SARS-CoV-2 infection. The specimen comprised CD4+ T cells from PBMCs cultured with a peptide pool, sampled before COVID-19 vaccination. This chain's CDR3 is CASSSSGSEQYF. CDR3 coding DNA: TGTGCCAGCAGCTCCTCGGGAAGCGAGCAGTACTTC.